This T cell receptor (beta chain) was captured in a study of T cell repertoires in cytomegalovirus infection. General study findings and limits: The ex vivo response was dominated by HLA-C-restricted CMV-specific TCR beta clonotypes.

The table lists this clonotype with a few counts. What it recognizes is unknown. A single record per CDR3 protein comes from TCRdb applying MiXCR to the reads. The table lists roughly 320,000 distinct CDR3 sequences, 9.5% of them singletons. This clonotype was sampled from a human donor in good health (CMV status not recorded). Some clones in this sample may be carry-over from other donors' samples. The sample comprised PBMCs.

CDR3 sequence (DNA): TGTGCCAGCAGTATCCAGCGGGGCAGCACAGATACGCAGTATTTT. Residues: CASSIQRGSTDTQYF. The chain is built from TRBV6-5 and TRBJ2-3; 7 bases fit TRBD2. This CDR3 is built from 15 residues. Germline lookup yields CDR1 MNHEY and CDR2 SVGAGI. The junction had 5 bases not matched to a gene; V was cut back by 5 bases and J by 0 bases.